Following are 18 T cell receptor beta chains from one sample sequenced in a study of cytomegalovirus exposure and HLA in healthy donors. Amplification used 60 Vbeta primers and 13 Jbeta primers. Clones were sequenced by immunoSEQ multiplex PCR, and TCRdb holds only the in-frame ones, with some missing. The sample holds over 75,000 clones. The sample taken for sequencing was PBMCs. These receptor sequences come from a girl aged 10-17 years in good health and CMV-seropositive.

The chain couples TRBV11-2 to TRBJ2-7; a weak D match, TRBD1 (6 bases). The ends were cut back, 1 base at V and 2 bases at J, with 6 bases in the middle. This CDR3 is 13 amino acids long. Germline V CDR1 and CDR2: SGHAT, FQNNGV. Here the CDR3 reads CASSLAGAYEQYF. For the CDR3, the DNA is TGTGCCAGCAGCTTAGCAGGGGCCTACGAGCAGTACTTC.

V is TRBV5-4 and J is TRBJ1-1; D not certain. Germline CDR1 SGHNT, CDR2 YYREEE (reference sequence). V shed 0 bases and J shed 0 bases, with 6 bases lying between them. CDR3 size: 14 residues. CDR3 bases: TGTGCCAGCAGCTTGGGCACTGTGAACACTGAAGCTTTCTTT. Its translation: CASSLGTVNTEAFF. The full variable domain, completed using reference TRBV5-4 and TRBJ1-1, is ETGVTQSPTHLIKTRGQQVTLRCSSQSGHNTVSWYQQALGQGPQFIFQYYREEENGRGNFPPRFSGLQFPNYSSELNVNALELDDSALYLCASSLGTVNTEAFFGQGTRLTVV.

The rearrangement joins TRBV7-9 to TRBJ1-1, with D tentatively TRBD1 (6 bases). Looked up from germline, CDR1 is SEHNR and CDR2 is FQNEAQ (reference sequence). CDR3 size: 14 residues. V lost 5 bases and J 1 base, leaving 11 bases between the germline ends. Written as DNA, the CDR3 is TGTGCCAGCAGCGGGGACACCCCGAACACTGAAGCTTTCTTT. The encoded protein is CASSGDTPNTEAFF.

The gene calls are TRBV11-3 and TRBJ2-2; TRBD1 aligns across 7 bases. CDR3 length equals 14 residues. Germline V lookup: CDR1 SGHNT, CDR2 YENEEA. Trimming removed 3 bases from V and 5 bases from J; junction bases left unmatched: 3. DNA of the CDR3: TGTGCCAGCAGCTTTTACAGGGGAACCGGGGAGCTGTTTTTT. Translation gives CASSFYRGTGELFF.

As DNA, the CDR3 is TGTGCCAGCAGTGACGGGGCTAGCTCCTACAATGAGCAGTTCTTC. It is translated as CASSDGASSYNEQFF. The chain links TRBV6-4 to TRBJ2-1; tentative D call: TRBD1 (5 bases). This CDR3 comprises 15 residues. Trimming took off 2 bases at V and 0 bases at J, with 8 bases between the two ends. The germline gives CDR1 MRHNA, CDR2 SNTAGT.

J is TRBJ2-1 and V is TRBV13, with D possibly TRBD2 on 6 matching bases. There are 15 residues in the CDR3. V was pared by 5 bases and J by 2 bases, with 13 bases between. In germline, CDR1 is PRHDT, CDR2 FYEKMQ (reference sequence). The CDR3: CASSPRGMPYNEQFF. CDR3 DNA: TGTGCCAGCAGCCCCCGGGGGATGCCCTACAATGAGCAGTTCTTC.

This rearrangement joins TRBV30 to TRBJ1-1; D gene uncertain. The germline V and J ends were trimmed by 4 bases and 4 bases, with 10 bases remaining between them. The germline gives CDR1 GTSNPN, CDR2 SVGIG (reference sequence). The CDR3 contains 12 residues. Here the CDR3 reads CAWIRGSTEAFF. In DNA form, the CDR3 reads TGTGCCTGGATCCGGGGAAGCACTGAAGCTTTCTTT. The entire variable domain, with the rest obtained from reference TRBV30 and TRBJ1-1, is as follows: SQTIHQWPATLVQPVGSPLSLECTVEGTSNPNLYWYRQAAGRGLQLLFYSVGIGQISSEVPQNLSASRPQDRQFILSSKKLLLSDSGFYLCAWIRGSTEAFFGQGTRLTVV.

CDR3 protein: CASSLDGPGEQYV. CDR3 in DNA: TGCGCCAGCAGCTTGGACGGCCCAGGCGAGCAGTACGTC. The V call is TRBV5-1, the J call TRBJ2-7; D uncertain. CDR1 and CDR2 from the germline V gene are SGHRS and YFSETQ. Trimming removed 0 bases at V and 6 bases at J, with 10 bases between. CDR3 length: 13 residues.

The chain carries TRBV29-1 and TRBJ1-5; the D gene is possibly TRBD1 (5 bases). The CDR3 runs 11 residues. V lost 0 bases and J lost 14, with 11 bases in between. Germline V lookup: CDR1 SQVTM, CDR2 ANQGSEA. Here the CDR3 DNA reads TGCAGCGTTGAAGATCGGGGGAACAAGCATTTT. Its protein is CSVEDRGNKHF.

The chain combines TRBV6-5 with TRBJ2-2, with 7 bases that match TRBD2. The CDR3 has 15 residues. After removal of 4 bases from V and 7 bases from J, the junction contained 9 bases not matched to a gene. Germline assignment: CDR1 MNHEY and CDR2 SVGAGI. This chain's CDR3 is CASSSPLAVSGELFF. The DNA of the CDR3 is TGTGCCAGCAGTTCCCCTCTAGCGGTTAGCGGGGAGCTGTTTTTT.

The rearrangement joins TRBV18 to TRBJ2-1; D is possibly TRBD1 (5 bases). Per the germline V gene, CDR1 is KGHSH and CDR2 is LQKENI. Trimming removed 1 base from V and 5 bases from J, with 12 bases in between. This CDR3 spans 15 amino acids. CDR3 sequence: CASSPLGESDNEQFF. For the CDR3, the DNA is TGTGCCAGCTCACCACTAGGGGAATCTGACAATGAGCAGTTCTTC.

The rearrangement uses TRBV4-2 and TRBJ1-1; perhaps TRBD1 as D (5 bases). Germline assignment: CDR1 LGHNA and CDR2 YNFKEQ. V was pared by 0 bases and J by 1 base, with 9 bases between. This CDR3 region has 15 residues. This CDR3 is CASSQDTGGNTEAFF. The CDR3, as DNA: TGTGCCAGCAGCCAAGATACGGGGGGGAACACTGAAGCTTTCTTT.

The chain uses TRBV5-6 and TRBJ2-3, with TRBD2 identical over 8 bases. J lost 4 bases, V lost 2 bases, and 3 bases had no gene match. Germline V gives CDR1 SGHDT, CDR2 YYEEEE. This CDR3 contains 14 residues. The CDR3 bases are TGTGCCAGCAGCTTTGGGACTAGATCAGATACGCAGTATTTT. As protein: CASSFGTRSDTQYF.

Here the CDR3 DNA reads TGTGCCAGTAGTATAACAGGACAGGTCGGGGGAGGAAACACCATATATTTT. This sequence encodes CASSITGQVGGGNTIYF. The chain uses TRBV19 and TRBJ1-3; 7 bases align to TRBD1. The CDR3 loop spans 17 amino acids. J was trimmed by 4 bases and V by 2 bases; bases with no gene match: 11. Germline V gene sequence: CDR1 LNHDA, CDR2 SQIVND (reference sequence).

The chain is built from TRBV7-9 and TRBJ2-7, with D perhaps matching TRBD1 or TRBD2 (5 bases each). The V end lost 4 bases, the J end lost 7 bases, and 17 bases lay between the germline ends. This CDR3 is built from 14 residues. In germline, CDR1 is SEHNR, CDR2 FQNEAQ (reference sequence). CDR3 DNA: TGTGCCAGCAGCTCCCTTTTGGGGACGGGAGAGCAGTACGTC. Protein product: CASSSLLGTGEQYV.

This chain links TRBV4-3 with TRBJ2-1; tentative D call: TRBD2 (5 bases). CDR1 is LGHNA and CDR2 is YSLEER in the germline V gene. V was clipped by 6 bases and J by 0 bases, with 9 bases between them. The CDR3 runs 14 residues. The CDR3 coding sequence is TGCGCCAGCAGTAGAGGGAACTCCTACAATGAGCAGTTCTTC. This encodes CASSRGNSYNEQFF.

V gene TRBV28 combines with J gene TRBJ1-2; no firm D call. This CDR3 contains 12 residues. The germline V gene has CDR1 MDHEN and CDR2 SYDVKM. The V end lost 3 bases, the J end lost 5 bases, and 7 bases lay between the germline ends. CDR3: CASSLGKYGYTF. In nucleotides, the CDR3 is TGTGCCAGCAGTTTGGGCAAATATGGCTACACCTTC.

CDR3 in DNA: TGTGCCAGCAGCCTGACTAGCGGGGGGCGACAAGAGACCCAGTACTTC. As protein: CASSLTSGGRQETQYF. The chain couples TRBV5-6 to TRBJ2-5; 13 bases fit TRBD2. This CDR3 contains 16 residues. CDR1 and CDR2 from the germline V gene are SGHDT and YYEEEE. V shed 4 bases and J 2 bases; nucleotides not matched to a gene: 5.